This T cell receptor beta chain came from a study of blood T cell repertoires in COVID-19. CDR3 length: 16 residues. The V and J ends lost 3 bases and 7 bases, in that order; junction bases with no gene match: 14. Germline V gene sequence: CDR1 SGHRS, CDR2 YFSETQ. Authors' processing steps: Estimated nucleated cell counts came from reference gene primer amplification. Profiling relied on immunoSEQ multiplex PCR, and the TCRdb table lists in-frame clones only, not all of them. V and J calls and clone size are as listed in that table; D and trimming were resolved from the DNA. The sample has about 140,000 clones; 88% are singletons.

The sequence derives from a woman aged 55-69 years with acute or convalescent COVID-19. This chain connects TRBV5-1 to TRBJ1-1; 8 bases fit TRBD1. Sequencing input: peripheral blood. DNA for the CDR3: TGCGCCAGCAGCTCGCAAGGGTGGACAGGGTCAAATGAAGCTTTCTTT. This sequence encodes CASSSQGWTGSNEAFF.